The 9 T cell receptor beta chains reported below all come from one sample, sequenced in a study of shared clonotypes between healthy human individuals (dated by TCRdb to the early 2020s). Library preparation used the immunoSEQ multiplex PCR assay. Entries here come from immuneACCESS through TCRdb and include only in-frame sequences with V and J called. Some clones fail to appear in such tables; in the studies checked, an unresolved V gene covers under half of the shortfall, and the cause of the remainder is unknown. This sample lists fewer than 700,000 clones; about 95% were detected once. Clones ranked in the top ten supply over 0.1% of the sample. For the CD8 naive samples, CD45RO-negative cells were positively selected for CCR7, yielding a CD45RA+CCR7+ population from which TemRA cells were excluded. The sample consisted of naive CD8+ T cells sorted from blood. The label giving this sample's cell subset or site can be read as: CD45RA+CCR7+. These receptors all come from a woman in her 30s in good health.

This chain joins TRBV28 and TRBJ1-1; 10 nucleotides match TRBD1. CDR1 is MDHEN, CDR2 SYDVKM, per germline. J gave up 4 bases and V 6 bases, and 11 bases lay outside the gene matches. CDR3 length: 16 residues. The CDR3 protein is CASSTPGQGLGTEAFF. The CDR3 bases are TGTGCCAGCAGCACTCCGGGACAGGGGTTGGGCACTGAAGCTTTCTTT.

In the case of this clone: The same CDR3 is also encoded by other DNA sequences in this sample. V gene TRBV7-6 combines with J gene TRBJ1-1; D ambiguous. Germline CDR1 SGHVS, CDR2 FNYEAQ. Trimming cost V 1 base and J 1 base, with 7 bases left between them. The CDR3 sequence is 14 residues long. The CDR3 DNA reads TGTGCCAGCAGCTTAGGGGCTGGGAACACTGAAGCTTTCTTT. Its translation: CASSLGAGNTEAFF. Supplemented by reference TRBV7-6 and TRBJ1-1, the full variable domain reads GAGVSQSPRYKVTKRGQDVALRCDPISGHVSLYWYRQALGQGPEFLTYFNYEAQQDKSGLPNDRFSAERPEGSISTLTIQRTEQRDSAMYRCASSLGAGNTEAFFGQGTRLTVV.

The chain is built from TRBV19 and TRBJ2-1; 9 bases fit TRBD2. There are 15 residues in the CDR3. Germline V gene data show CDR1 as LNHDA and CDR2 as SQIVND (reference sequence). The V segment lost 4 bases and the J segment 2 bases; nucleotides outside the gene matches: 3. Written as DNA, the CDR3 is TGTGCCAGTAGTACCATAGCGGGAGCCTACAATGAGCAGTTCTTC. Translating gives CASSTIAGAYNEQFF.

The genes are TRBV19 and TRBJ2-5, with D unclear. This CDR3 has 14 amino acids. V was pared by 6 bases and J by 7 bases, with 18 bases between. The germline gives CDR1 LNHDA, CDR2 SQIVND (reference sequence). The CDR3 spells CASSPRAGLGTQYF. The CDR3 coding sequence is TGTGCCAGTAGCCCCCGGGCAGGCCTGGGGACCCAGTACTTC.

V usage is TRBV19 and J usage is TRBJ2-1, with TRBD1 matching 7 bases. This CDR3 region has 12 residues. With 7 bases clipped from V and 6 bases from J, the junction kept 3 bases outside the gene matches. Germline CDR1 is LNHDA and CDR2 is SQIVND (reference sequence). The DNA for the CDR3 is TGTGCCAGTAATTCAGGGGGCAATGAGCAGTTCTTC. Encoded protein: CASNSGGNEQFF.

This rearrangement joins TRBV28 to TRBJ2-7, with TRBD1 identical over 10 bases. The junction had 15 bases not matched to a gene; V was cut back by 4 bases and J by 3 bases. Germline CDR1 reads MDHEN; CDR2 reads SYDVKM. CDR3 length: 18 residues. CDR3 sequence: CASSWDRGFGRGIYEQYF. The CDR3 DNA reads as TGTGCCAGCAGTTGGGACAGGGGTTTCGGTAGGGGCATCTACGAGCAGTACTTC.

A single count supports this clone. This chain joins TRBV2 and TRBJ1-1; 9 bases line up with TRBD1. Per the germline V gene, CDR1 is SNHLY and CDR2 is FYNNEI. J gave up 0 bases and V 6 bases, and 14 bases lay outside the gene matches. The CDR3 consists of 18 residues. CDR3 bases: TGTGCCAGCAGAGCCAACAGGGGGCGCGATTCGGTGAACACTGAAGCTTTCTTT. It codes for CASRANRGRDSVNTEAFF. Full variable domain (outside the CDR3, taken from reference TRBV2 and TRBJ1-1): EPEVTQTPSHQVTQMGQEVILRCVPISNHLYFYWYRQILGQKVEFLVSFYNNEISEKSEIFDDQFSVERPDGSNFTLKIRSTKLEDSAMYFCASRANRGRDSVNTEAFFGQGTRLTVV.

V and J are TRBV29-1 and TRBJ2-5; D is unresolved. CDR3 length: 13 amino acids. In germline, CDR1 is SQVTM, CDR2 ANQGSEA. Trimming shortened V by 3 bases and J by 4 bases, and 12 bases separated the two germline ends. CDR3 nucleotides: TGCAGCGTTGACCTAGACCCGGGAGAGACCCAGTACTTC. This gives the protein CSVDLDPGETQYF.

This clone turned up a few times. The rearrangement joins TRBV7-9 to TRBJ1-5; 9 bases are shared with TRBD1. The CDR3 has 14 residues. Germline trimming cut 4 bases from V and 5 bases from J; bases unmatched to any gene: 3. Germline lookup yields CDR1 SEHNR and CDR2 FQNEAQ (reference sequence). As DNA, the CDR3 is TGTGCCAGCAGCTCGACAGGGGGAGATCAGCCCCAGCATTTT. It is translated as CASSSTGGDQPQHF.